This TCR beta chain was recorded in a study of immune evolution from preneoplasia to lung adenocarcinoma. For the study at large: HLA loss of heterozygosity: around 6.5% AIS, approximately 15% MIA, over 30% ADC, none AAH.

This CDR3 has 14 residues. The germline gives CDR1 MNHEY, CDR2 SVGAGI. Trimming stripped 2 bases from V and 8 bases from J, with 12 bases between. After pathologic assessment, macro-dissection selected premalignant or tumor cells for extraction. Worth noting for this clone: What it binds is unknown.

Data came from immunoSEQ multiplex PCR; TCRdb stores just in-frame clones and leaves some out. This table has thousands of clones, around 85% appearing once. Study outcomes and limitations: Clonality was highest in normal lung, lower in later-stage lesions apparently. Normal lung had the highest top T cell clone frequencies.

The TCR sequence derives from a person in their sixties with lung adenocarcinoma. The chain joins TRBV6-5 to TRBJ1-4; D call uncertain. The sequencing input was FFPE invasive lung adenocarcinoma tissue. The CDR3 DNA is TGTGCCAGCAGTTACGGGCAGGTTGGGGAAAAACTGTTTTTT. Translated, it gives CASSYGQVGEKLFF.